This TCR beta chain was documented in a study of glioma-infiltrating T cells. CDR3 length equals 15 residues. V was trimmed by 4 bases and J by 4 bases, leaving 14 bases between them. Germline CDR1 is MGHRA and CDR2 is YSYEKL. The study's findings and limits: Tissue-blood divergence was below expectation in non-neoplastic patients, above in gliomas.

This clonotype appeared many times. What it binds is unknown. Using RNA template, CDR3s of TCR alpha and beta were amplified with iRepertoire arm-PCR. For one-step reverse transcription and amplification, roughly 85-450 ng of tissue mRNA or PBMC total RNA was used. TCRdb re-derived calls from the multiplex PCR reads in MiXCR, one entry per CDR3 protein. Of under 200,000 distinct CDR3 sequences listed, about 31% are singletons. This rearrangement joins TRBV4-1 to TRBJ1-5; D remains unclear. Specimen: glioma tissue, nonneoplastic brain tissue, or PBMCs (not recorded which). The clonotype originates from a human donor with low-grade glioma or glioblastoma, undergoing nonglioma brain surgery, or in good health (not recorded which). CDR3 nucleotide sequence: TGCGCCAGCAGCCGGACTAGGGAATTGAATCAGCCCCAGCATTTT. This gives the protein CASSRTRELNQPQHF.